One sample yielded the 27 T cell receptor beta chains listed below, sequenced in a study of identical twins. Each CDR3 protein gets one entry after TCRdb re-called the 5' RACE reads with MiXCR. This sample has some 560,000 distinct CDR3 sequences, with around 9.6% found just once. The same specimen was also included in a second study, on yellow fever vaccine responses in identical twins.

What was sequenced was PBMCs. These TCRs come from a woman aged 18 to 35 in good health.

In its sample, this clonotype was seen many times. This sequence joins TRBV6-1 and TRBJ2-7; D call uncertain. Trimming stripped 6 bases from V and 3 bases from J, with 12 bases between. Germline CDR1 MNHNS, CDR2 SASEGT. The CDR3 has 13 amino acids. CDR3 residues: CASRPTEYYEQYF. CDR3 DNA: TGTGCCAGCAGACCCACAGAATACTACGAGCAGTACTTC.

The sample holds a few counts of this clonotype. The genes are TRBV29-1 and TRBJ2-1; 7 bases agree with TRBD2. V was pared by 7 bases and J by 5 bases, with 8 bases of the junction left unmatched. This CDR3 has 13 residues. Germline CDR1 reads SQVTM; CDR2 reads ANQGSEA. CDR3 loop: CSADGLADNEQFF. Here the CDR3 DNA reads TGCAGCGCAGATGGGCTAGCGGACAATGAGCAGTTCTTC.

The chain has TRBV15 and TRBJ2-7; D is unclear. The CDR3 length is 13 residues. V dropped 1 base and J dropped 2 bases, with 6 bases sitting between them. Germline CDR1 and CDR2: LNHNV and YYDKDF (reference sequence). For the CDR3, the DNA is TGTGCCACCAGCAGAGGGATCGCCTACGAGCAGTACTTC. Translation: CATSRGIAYEQYF.

Turning to this clonotype: One junction end does not reproduce the germline sequence, and a read error may be involved. This chain links TRBV7-7 with TRBJ2-5; the D is unclear. This CDR3 has 13 residues. Germline CDR1 SSHAT, CDR2 FNYEAQ (reference sequence). The CDR3 bases are TGTGCTAGCAGCTTAGGGCAGGCCGGGACCCAGTACTTC. Its translation is CASSLGQAGTQYF.

This clonotype was recorded many times. The chain joins TRBV29-1 to TRBJ2-1, with 10 bases identical to TRBD1. The germline CDR1 and CDR2 sequences are SQVTM and ANQGSEA. Trimming removed 4 bases from V and 2 bases from J; junction bases left unmatched: 2. The CDR3 totals 14 residues. The CDR3 protein is CSVGGTGAYNEQFF. Here the CDR3 DNA reads TGCAGCGTTGGGGGGACAGGGGCCTACAATGAGCAGTTCTTC.

The chain uses TRBV20-1 and TRBJ2-1, with 8 bases that match TRBD2. V gave up 6 bases and J gave up 1 base; unmatched junction bases: 5. This CDR3 has 14 amino acids. The germline V gene has CDR1 DFQATT and CDR2 SNEGSKA (reference sequence). The CDR3 sequence: CSAIPSGSYNEQFF. For the CDR3, the DNA is TGCAGTGCGATCCCTAGCGGGTCCTACAATGAGCAGTTCTTC.

In its sample, this clonotype was seen a few times. This chain uses TRBV28 with TRBJ1-6; D is possibly TRBD1 (6 bases). There are 16 residues in the CDR3. The germline CDR1 and CDR2 sequences are MDHEN and SYDVKM. The V gene lost 2 bases and the J gene lost 10 bases, with 18 bases spanning the gap. CDR3 protein: CASSLRKTGFLSPLHF. The CDR3 DNA follows: TGTGCCAGCAGTTTACGTAAAACAGGGTTCCTCTCACCCCTCCACTTT.

The chain employs TRBV20-1 and TRBJ2-1; weak D call: TRBD1 (6 bases). CDR3 length: 15 amino acids. The V end lost 0 bases, the J end lost 2 bases, and 11 bases lay between the germline ends. Germline V gene lookup returns CDR1 DFQATT and CDR2 SNEGSKA (reference sequence). Written as DNA, the CDR3 is TGCAGTGCTAGAGACCTACAGGGTACCTACAATGAGCAGTTCTTC. Translation gives CSARDLQGTYNEQFF.

The chain is built from TRBV12-3 or TRBV12-4 and TRBJ2-2, with 7 nucleotides matching TRBD2. This CDR3 comprises 15 residues. J gave up 3 bases and V 6 bases, and 7 bases lay outside the gene matches. CDR3: CASRPPSGDTGELFF. CDR3 in DNA: TGTGCCAGCAGACCCCCTAGCGGAGACACCGGGGAGCTGTTTTTT.

This clonotype has more than one count but fewer than ten. The chain links TRBV12-3 or TRBV12-4 to TRBJ2-1; 9 nucleotides agree with TRBD2. This CDR3 spans 16 amino acids. V lost 5 bases to trimming and J lost 4 bases; unmatched junction nucleotides: 9. CDR3 nucleotides: TGTGCCAGCAGTGGGGGGGCTAGCGGGAATTACAATGAGCAGTTCTTC. Protein product: CASSGGASGNYNEQFF.

This clonotype was recorded a few times. V gene TRBV12-3 or TRBV12-4 combines with J gene TRBJ2-1, with TRBD2 matching 11 bases. This CDR3 spans 15 amino acids. J was trimmed by 7 bases and V by 6 bases; bases with no gene match: 8. CDR3 DNA: TGTGCCAGCAGCAAACTAGCGGGAGTACAGAATGAGCAGTTCTTC. It specifies CASSKLAGVQNEQFF.

The J gene is TRBJ2-2, the V gene TRBV25-1; D is unclear. The CDR3 consists of 13 residues. Germline CDR1 is MGHDK and CDR2 is SYGVNS. Trimming took off 7 bases at V and 4 bases at J, with 10 bases between the two ends. The CDR3 DNA sequence: TGTGCCAGCATGAGCGCTGGCACCGGGGAGCTGTTTTTT. It encodes CASMSAGTGELFF.

Ten or more counts support this clonotype. The chain couples TRBV6-1 to TRBJ2-1; D possibly corresponds to TRBD1 (6 bases). The germline CDR1 and CDR2 sequences are MNHNS and SASEGT. Between the trimmed V and J ends, which lost 8 bases and 2 bases, there was a span of 10 bases. The CDR3 totals 13 residues. CDR3 nucleotide sequence: TGTGCCAGCCAGGGGTATCCCTACAATGAGCAGTTCTTC. Translated, it gives CASQGYPYNEQFF.

In this sample, this clonotype turned up a few times. The chain links TRBV10-3 to TRBJ2-7; D assignment may be TRBD1 or TRBD2 (5 bases each). Germline V gene sequence: CDR1 ENHRY, CDR2 SYGVKD. The CDR3 is made up of 16 amino acids. V was pared by 8 bases and J by 0 bases, with 20 bases between. CDR3 sequence: CAIALHGTEPSYEQYF. CDR3 DNA sequence: TGTGCCATCGCACTCCATGGGACGGAACCCTCCTACGAGCAGTACTTC.

The rearrangement joins TRBV19 to TRBJ2-5, with D perhaps assigned TRBD1 or TRBD2 (5 bases each). The germline CDR1 and CDR2 sequences are LNHDA and SQIVND (reference sequence). This CDR3 comprises 15 residues. The ends were cut back, 6 bases at V and 5 bases at J, with 19 bases in the middle. Here the CDR3 reads CASSWDRGSRETQYF. The CDR3, as DNA: TGTGCCAGTAGCTGGGACCGGGGTTCGCGGGAGACCCAGTACTTC.

This clonotype occurred a few times. The rearrangement links TRBV29-1 to TRBJ1-1, with TRBD1 as a possible D gene (5 bases). CDR3 size: 10 residues. Germline V gives CDR1 SQVTM, CDR2 ANQGSEA. V was shortened by 8 bases and J by 3 bases, with 7 bases between the two germline ends. CDR3 sequence (DNA): TGCAGCTTGACAGACACTGAAGCTTTCTTT. As protein: CSLTDTEAFF.

Ten or more counts support this clonotype. In DNA form, the CDR3 reads TGTGCCACCAGTGCTCAAGGGGGCTTGTCGAACGAGCAGTACTTC. Protein product: CATSAQGGLSNEQYF. The chain has TRBV24-1 and TRBJ2-7, with 7 nucleotides matching TRBD1. This CDR3 spans 15 amino acids. The V segment lost 5 bases and the J segment 5 bases; nucleotides outside the gene matches: 11. Germline values: CDR1 KGHDR, CDR2 SFDVKD.

The J gene is TRBJ2-2, the V gene TRBV7-9; D not certain. The length of the CDR3 is 12 residues. Germline CDR1 SEHNR, CDR2 FQNEAQ (reference sequence). V lost 5 bases, J lost 6 bases, and 7 bases lay in between. This chain's CDR3 is CASSGTSGELFF. The CDR3 DNA follows: TGTGCCAGCAGCGGCACGTCCGGGGAGCTGTTTTTT.

This clonotype was counted a few times. J is TRBJ2-7 and V is TRBV6-2 or TRBV6-3; D is ambiguous. The germline V and J ends were trimmed by 2 bases and 2 bases, with 10 bases remaining between them. CDR1 is MNHEY, CDR2 SVGEGT, per germline. The CDR3 covers 14 residues. This CDR3 is CASSYGIRAYEQYF. DNA for the CDR3: TGTGCCAGCAGTTACGGTATCCGGGCCTACGAGCAGTACTTC.

Many counts were recorded for this clonotype. The CDR3 is CASTLTSDSFYNEQFF. As DNA, the CDR3 is TGTGCCAGCACTCTTACGTCGGATTCCTTCTACAATGAGCAGTTCTTC. The J gene is TRBJ2-1, the V gene TRBV6-2 or TRBV6-3; D uncertain. This CDR3 is 16 amino acids long. Per germline, CDR1 MNHEY and CDR2 SVGEGT. V was cut by 7 bases and J by 3 bases, with 19 bases left in between.

This clonotype occurred many times. The V call is TRBV27, the J call TRBJ2-2; 10 bases agree with TRBD2. This CDR3 region has 15 residues. In germline, CDR1 is MNHEY, CDR2 SMNVEV (reference sequence). After removal of 7 bases from V and 6 bases from J, the junction contained 8 bases not matched to a gene. Here the CDR3 reads CASIQAGGPPGELFF. The CDR3 coding sequence is TGTGCCAGCATACAAGCGGGGGGGCCACCCGGGGAGCTGTTTTTT.

This clonotype appeared many times. V gene TRBV7-9 combines with J gene TRBJ2-7; TRBD1 aligns across 10 bases. The CDR3 has 16 residues. From germline, CDR1 is SEHNR and CDR2 FQNEAQ (reference sequence). With 6 bases clipped from V and 3 bases from J, the junction kept 11 bases outside the gene matches. CDR3 sequence reads: CASSFGDRGPSYEQYF. As DNA, the CDR3 is TGTGCCAGCAGTTTCGGGGACAGGGGCCCCAGCTACGAGCAGTACTTC.

This clonotype has more than one count but fewer than ten. The genes are TRBV12-3 or TRBV12-4 and TRBJ1-1, with no clear D. V dropped 2 bases and J dropped 3 bases, with 10 bases sitting between them. This CDR3 is built from 14 residues. CDR3 nucleotide sequence: TGTGCCAGCAGTTTAAGCCAGGTCCACACTGAAGCTTTCTTT. It translates to CASSLSQVHTEAFF.

V gene TRBV7-9 combines with J gene TRBJ2-1; possibly TRBD2 for D (6 bases). Germline CDR1 is SEHNR and CDR2 is FQNEAQ (reference sequence). Trimming left V 2 bases short and J 6 bases short, with 11 bases between. CDR3 length: 14 amino acids. The CDR3 loop is CASSLMLGGNEQFF. CDR3 nucleotides: TGTGCCAGCAGCTTAATGTTGGGGGGCAATGAGCAGTTCTTC.

The chain carries TRBV29-1 and TRBJ1-2; D uncertain. This CDR3 is 11 amino acids long. Between the trimmed V and J ends, which lost 2 bases and 7 bases, there was a span of 8 bases. Germline V lookup: CDR1 SQVTM, CDR2 ANQGSEA. In DNA, the CDR3 is TGCAGCGTTGAAAGGCGGGGTGGCTACACCTTC. Translated, it gives CSVERRGGYTF.

This clonotype has just a few counts. V and J are TRBV27 and TRBJ2-7, with 8 bases fitting TRBD2. Germline V gene data show CDR1 as MNHEY and CDR2 as SMNVEV (reference sequence). The CDR3 extends over 13 amino acids. V was pared by 4 bases and J by 4 bases, with 3 bases of the junction left unmatched. The CDR3 nucleotides are TGTGCCAGCAGTTGGCGGGGGGAGTACGAGCAGTACTTC. Translation: CASSWRGEYEQYF.

The rearrangement joins TRBV4-3 to TRBJ2-1; the D is unclear. Trimming cost V 4 bases and J 1 base, with 17 bases left between them. CDR1 is LGHNA, CDR2 YSLEER, per germline. The CDR3 extends over 17 amino acids. The CDR3 DNA is TGCGCCAGCAGCCCAACCCCGGCGCTGGATTCCTACAATGAGCAGTTCTTC. Protein sequence: CASSPTPALDSYNEQFF.